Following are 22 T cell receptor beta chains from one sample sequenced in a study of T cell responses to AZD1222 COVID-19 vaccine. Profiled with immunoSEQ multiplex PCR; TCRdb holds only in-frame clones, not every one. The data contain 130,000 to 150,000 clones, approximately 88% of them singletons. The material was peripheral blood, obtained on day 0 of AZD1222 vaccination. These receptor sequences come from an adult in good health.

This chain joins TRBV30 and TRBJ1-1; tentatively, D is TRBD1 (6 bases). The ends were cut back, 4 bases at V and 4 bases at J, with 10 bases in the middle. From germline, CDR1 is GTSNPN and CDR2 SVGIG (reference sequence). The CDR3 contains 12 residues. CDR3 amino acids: CAWTGAGTEAFF. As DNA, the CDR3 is TGTGCCTGGACGGGGGCGGGCACTGAAGCTTTCTTT.

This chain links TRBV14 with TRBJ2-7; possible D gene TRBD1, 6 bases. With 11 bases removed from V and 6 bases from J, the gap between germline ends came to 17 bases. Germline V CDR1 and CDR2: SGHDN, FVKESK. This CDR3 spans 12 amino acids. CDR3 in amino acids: CAPKGVLGEQYF. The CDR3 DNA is TGTGCCCCCAAGGGGGTACTTGGCGAGCAGTACTTC.

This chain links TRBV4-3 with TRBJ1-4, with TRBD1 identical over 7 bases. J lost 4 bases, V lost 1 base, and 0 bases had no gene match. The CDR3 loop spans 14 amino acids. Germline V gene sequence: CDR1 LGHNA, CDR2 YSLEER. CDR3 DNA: TGCGCCAGCAGCCAAGGGGACAGTAATGAAAAACTGTTTTTT. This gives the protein CASSQGDSNEKLFF.

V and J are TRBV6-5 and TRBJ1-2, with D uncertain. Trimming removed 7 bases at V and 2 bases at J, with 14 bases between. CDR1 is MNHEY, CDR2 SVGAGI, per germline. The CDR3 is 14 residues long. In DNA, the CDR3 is TGTGCCAGCACATCCCTCGGAGGAAACTATGGCTACACCTTC. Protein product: CASTSLGGNYGYTF.

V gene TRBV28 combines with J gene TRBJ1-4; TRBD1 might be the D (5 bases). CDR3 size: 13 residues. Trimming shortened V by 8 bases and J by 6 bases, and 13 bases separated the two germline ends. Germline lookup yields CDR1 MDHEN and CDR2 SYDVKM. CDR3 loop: CASLNRHYEKLFF. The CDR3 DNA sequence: TGTGCCAGCTTGAACAGGCACTATGAAAAACTGTTTTTT.

CDR3 coding DNA: TGCGCCAGCAATGATCCGGGGGGCACAGATACGCAGTATTTT. Translating it yields CASNDPGGTDTQYF. This sequence joins TRBV5-1 and TRBJ2-3, with D possibly matching TRBD2 (6 bases). Germline CDR1 reads SGHRS; CDR2 reads YFSETQ. V lost 6 bases and J lost 1, with 12 bases in between. CDR3 length: 14 amino acids. Combining the CDR3 with reference TRBV5-1 and TRBJ2-3 gives the whole variable domain KAGVTQTPRYLIKTRGQQVTLSCSPISGHRSVSWYQQTPGQGLQFLFEYFSETQRNKGNFPGRFSGRQFSNSRSEMNVSTLELGDSALYLCASNDPGGTDTQYFGPGTRLTVL.

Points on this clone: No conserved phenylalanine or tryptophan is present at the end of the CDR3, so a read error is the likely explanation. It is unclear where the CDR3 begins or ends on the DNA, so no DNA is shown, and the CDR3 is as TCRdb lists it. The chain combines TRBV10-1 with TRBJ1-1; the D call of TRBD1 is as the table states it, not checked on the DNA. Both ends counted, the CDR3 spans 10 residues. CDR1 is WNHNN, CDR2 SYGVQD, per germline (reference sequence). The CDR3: CASSESRDRA.

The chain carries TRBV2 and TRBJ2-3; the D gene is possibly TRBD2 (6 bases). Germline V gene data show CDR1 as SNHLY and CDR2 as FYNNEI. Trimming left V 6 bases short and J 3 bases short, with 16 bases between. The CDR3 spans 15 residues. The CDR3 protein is CASSINLAPTDTQYF. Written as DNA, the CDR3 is TGTGCCAGCAGCATCAACCTAGCGCCGACAGATACGCAGTATTTT.

The CDR3 sequence: CASSLTSTSGGRRRNEQFF. DNA for the CDR3: TGTGCCAGCAGCTTAACGTCGACTAGCGGGGGGAGAAGACGCAATGAGCAGTTCTTC. The gene calls are TRBV7-3 and TRBJ2-1; TRBD2 matches 13 bases. V shed 0 bases and J 6 bases; nucleotides not matched to a gene: 11. Germline assignment: CDR1 SGHTA and CDR2 FQGTGA. CDR3 length: 19 residues. The full variable domain, completed using reference TRBV7-3 and TRBJ2-1, is GAGVSQTPSNKVTEKGKYVELRCDPISGHTALYWYRQSLGQGPEFLIYFQGTGAADDSGLPNDRFFAVRPEGSVSTLKIQRTERGDSAVYLCASSLTSTSGGRRRNEQFFGPGTRLTVL.

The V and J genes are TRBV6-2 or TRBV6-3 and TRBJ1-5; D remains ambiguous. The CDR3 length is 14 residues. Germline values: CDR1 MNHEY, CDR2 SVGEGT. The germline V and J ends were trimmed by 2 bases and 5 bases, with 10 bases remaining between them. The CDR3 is CASSYGNVHQPQHF. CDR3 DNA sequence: TGTGCCAGCAGTTACGGGAACGTACATCAGCCCCAGCATTTT.

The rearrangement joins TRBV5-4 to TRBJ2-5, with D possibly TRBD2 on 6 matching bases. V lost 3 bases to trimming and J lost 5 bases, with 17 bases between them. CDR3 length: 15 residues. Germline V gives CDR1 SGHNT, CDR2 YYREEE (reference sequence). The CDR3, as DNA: TGTGCCAGCAGCTCCAGACTAGATGGCATCGAGACCCAGTACTTC. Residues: CASSSRLDGIETQYF.

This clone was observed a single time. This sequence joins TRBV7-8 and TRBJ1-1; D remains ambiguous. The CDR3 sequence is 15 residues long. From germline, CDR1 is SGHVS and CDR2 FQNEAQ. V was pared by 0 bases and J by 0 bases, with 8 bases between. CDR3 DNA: TGTGCCAGCAGCTTAGCGAGGGTTGTGAACACTGAAGCTTTCTTT. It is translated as CASSLARVVNTEAFF.

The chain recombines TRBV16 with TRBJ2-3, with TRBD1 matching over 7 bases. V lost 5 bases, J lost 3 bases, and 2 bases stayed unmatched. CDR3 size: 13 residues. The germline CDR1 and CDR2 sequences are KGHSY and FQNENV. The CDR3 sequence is CASSEQGTDTQYF. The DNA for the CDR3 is TGTGCCAGCAGCGAACAGGGGACAGATACGCAGTATTTT.

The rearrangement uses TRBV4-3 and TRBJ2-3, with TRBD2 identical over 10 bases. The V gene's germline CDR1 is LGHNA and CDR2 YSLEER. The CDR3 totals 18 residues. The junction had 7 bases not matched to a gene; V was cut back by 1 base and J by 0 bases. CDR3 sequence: CASSQGPSGGSSTDTQYF. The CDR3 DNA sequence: TGCGCCAGCAGCCAAGGCCCTAGCGGGGGCTCTAGCACAGATACGCAGTATTTT.

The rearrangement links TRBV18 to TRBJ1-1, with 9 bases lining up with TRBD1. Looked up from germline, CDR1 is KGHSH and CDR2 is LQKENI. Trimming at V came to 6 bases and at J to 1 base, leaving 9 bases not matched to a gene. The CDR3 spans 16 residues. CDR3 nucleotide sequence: TGTGCCAGCTCGGAGAAACAGGGGGCGCGGAACACTGAAGCTTTCTTT. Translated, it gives CASSEKQGARNTEAFF.

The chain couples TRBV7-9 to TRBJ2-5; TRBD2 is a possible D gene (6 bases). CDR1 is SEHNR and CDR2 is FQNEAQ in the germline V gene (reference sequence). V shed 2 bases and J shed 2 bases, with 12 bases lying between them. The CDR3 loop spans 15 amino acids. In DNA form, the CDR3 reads TGTGCCAGCAGCTTAATGACTAGTTATCAAGAGACCCAGTACTTC. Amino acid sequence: CASSLMTSYQETQYF.

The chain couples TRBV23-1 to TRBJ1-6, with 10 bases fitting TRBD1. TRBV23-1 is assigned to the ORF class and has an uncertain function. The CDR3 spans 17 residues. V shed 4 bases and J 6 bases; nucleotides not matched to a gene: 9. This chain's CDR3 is CASSLRQGATSNSPLHF. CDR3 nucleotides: TGCGCCAGCAGTCTTAGACAGGGGGCGACATCTAATTCACCCCTCCACTTT.

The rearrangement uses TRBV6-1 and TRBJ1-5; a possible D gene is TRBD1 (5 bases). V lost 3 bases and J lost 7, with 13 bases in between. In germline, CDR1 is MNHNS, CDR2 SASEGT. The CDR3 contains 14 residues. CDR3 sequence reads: CASSEGQGAQPQHF. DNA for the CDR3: TGTGCCAGCAGTGAGGGGCAGGGTGCCCAGCCCCAGCATTTT.

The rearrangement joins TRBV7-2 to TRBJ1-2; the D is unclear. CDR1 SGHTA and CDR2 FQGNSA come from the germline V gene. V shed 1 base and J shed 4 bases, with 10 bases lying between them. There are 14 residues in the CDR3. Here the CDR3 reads CASSLVGLGYGYTF. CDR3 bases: TGTGCCAGCAGCTTAGTCGGGCTCGGCTATGGCTACACCTTC.

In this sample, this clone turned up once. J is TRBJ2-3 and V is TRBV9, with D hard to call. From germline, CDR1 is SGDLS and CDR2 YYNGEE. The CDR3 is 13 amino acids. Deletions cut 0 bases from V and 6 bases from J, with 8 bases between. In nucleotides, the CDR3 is TGTGCCAGCAGCGTAGCTTGGCCGGATACGCAGTATTTT. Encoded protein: CASSVAWPDTQYF.

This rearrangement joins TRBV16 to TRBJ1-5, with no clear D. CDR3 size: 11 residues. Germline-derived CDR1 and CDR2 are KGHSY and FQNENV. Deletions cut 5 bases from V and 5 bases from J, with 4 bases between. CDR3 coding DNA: TGTGCCAGCAGCTCCGATCAGCCCCAGCATTTT. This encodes CASSSDQPQHF.

The CDR3 here is CASSLDAGAFGNTIYF. DNA for the CDR3: TGCGCCAGCAGCTTGGATGCAGGGGCATTCGGAAACACCATATATTTT. The V call is TRBV5-1, the J call TRBJ1-3, with TRBD1 as a possible D gene (6 bases). Looked up from germline, CDR1 is SGHRS and CDR2 is YFSETQ. V dropped 0 bases and J dropped 4 bases, with 14 bases sitting between them. The CDR3 has 16 amino acids.